A selection of T cell receptor beta chains follows, all from one sample in a study of T-cell memory formation after mild COVID-19. TCRdb itself ran the 5' RACE reads through MiXCR, one entry per CDR3 protein. The table shows some 120,000 distinct CDR3 sequences, with about 6% occurring only once. Sequencing used PBMCs or a T cell subset sorted from them (not recorded which). These receptors all stem from an adult woman who had mild COVID-19 (a few samples of this study predate the infection). Cell type and time point are not known. The CDR3 runs from the conserved cysteine through the conserved F or W. A D gene is named only where the DNA matches it firmly. Some rows have no size entry. The others give once, few or many, or a class for an expanded clone.

TGCGCCAGCAGCGAGGGGACTAGCGCAGATACGCAGTATTTT,CASSEGTSADTQYF,NA,TRBJ2-3,TRBV5-1,TRBD2
TGTGCCAGCAGCCCCGGACAGGGACTAACCTACGAGCAGTACTTC,CASSPGQGLTYEQYF,many,TRBJ2-7,TRBV7-2,NA
TGTGCCAGCAGACTCCGACAGGGGTGGAATTCACCCCTCCACTTT,CASRLRQGWNSPLHF,few,TRBJ1-6,TRBV27,TRBD1
TGCAGTGCTAGCTTCCTAGTTAGTTCGGGTGAGCAGTTCTTC,CSASFLVSSGEQFF,many,TRBJ2-1,TRBV20-1,NA
TGCGCCAGCAGCTTGGGGGACAGGACCTCCACTGAAGCTTTCTTT,CASSLGDRTSTEAFF,few,TRBJ1-1,TRBV5-1,TRBD1
TGTGCCAGCAGCCGTTCCGACAGGGGGACCTACGAGCAGTACTTC,CASSRSDRGTYEQYF,few,TRBJ2-7,TRBV3-1,TRBD1
TGTGCCAGTAGTAATGGGCGCGGGGAGCTGTTTTTT,CASSNGRGELFF,NA,TRBJ2-2,TRBV19,NA
TGTGCCAGCAGCTCTACCCTTAGCACAGATACGCAGTATTTT,CASSSTLSTDTQYF,NA,TRBJ2-3,TRBV6-5,NA
TGTGCCACCAGTGATTTCACAGGGGGCGGAAATACCGGGGAGCTGTTTTTT,CATSDFTGGGNTGELFF,many,TRBJ2-2,TRBV24-1,TRBD1
TGTGCCAGCAGCCGGGACAGGGGCGATACGCAGTATTTT,CASSRDRGDTQYF,many,TRBJ2-3,TRBV7-2,TRBD1
TGCAGCGTCGGAACTTCGCGGGTAGGCACAGATACGCAGTATTTT,CSVGTSRVGTDTQYF,many,TRBJ2-3,TRBV29-1,NA
TGCGCCAGCAGCTTGGGCCCAGGGTCGACTGAAGCTTTCTTT,CASSLGPGSTEAFF,many,TRBJ1-1,TRBV5-1,NA
TGCAGTGCCCACGGACCTACGAGATTGAATGAGCAGTTCTTC,CSAHGPTRLNEQFF,many,TRBJ2-1,TRBV20-1,NA
TGTGCCAGCAGCCGGGGGACAGAGTATGGCTACACCTTC,CASSRGTEYGYTF,NA,TRBJ1-2,TRBV3-1,TRBD1
TGCGCCAGCAGCACCGGACAGGGACGAGAGACCCAGTACTTC,CASSTGQGRETQYF,many,TRBJ2-5,TRBV5-1,TRBD1
TGTGCCAGCAGCTTAAGTGAGGGGGGAGTGCAGTTCTTC,CASSLSEGGVQFF,many,TRBJ2-1,TRBV7-2,NA
TGTGCCAGCAGAAGACAGGGGGCGAAGGAGCAGTACTTC,CASRRQGAKEQYF,few,TRBJ2-7,TRBV6-5,TRBD1
TGTGCCAGCTCACATTACAGGGGCCAAGAGACCCAGTACTTC,CASSHYRGQETQYF,few,TRBJ2-5,TRBV18,TRBD1
TGCGCCAGCAGCCAAGGGCGGGGGGCCCCCCCCCCAGATACGCAGTATTTT,CASSQGRGAPPPDTQYF,NA,TRBJ2-3,TRBV4-1,TRBD2
TGTGCCAGCAAAGGGCAGACCTATAGCAATCAGCCCCAGCATTTT,CASKGQTYSNQPQHF,NA,TRBJ1-5,TRBV2,NA
TGCGCCAGCAGGGCGACTCCCCGCTCCTACGAGCAGTACTTC,CASRATPRSYEQYF,NA,TRBJ2-7,TRBV5-1,NA
TGTGCCATCCGGACAGGGAATTCACCCCTCCACTTT,CAIRTGNSPLHF,many,TRBJ1-6,TRBV6-5,TRBD1
TGCGCCAGCAGCTTGGGCGGGAGCGACGAGCAGTACTTC,CASSLGGSDEQYF,many,TRBJ2-7,TRBV5-1,TRBD2
TGTGCCAGCAAACTGCTAGAAGAGACCCAGTACTTC,CASKLLEETQYF,NA,TRBJ2-5,TRBV2,NA
TGTGCCAGCAGCTATGGGACTAGCGGGAGCTACGAGCAGTACTTC,CASSYGTSGSYEQYF,NA,TRBJ2-7,TRBV5-6,TRBD2
TGTGCCAGCAGCGAGTCGGGACGGATAAATGAAAAACTGTTTTTT,CASSESGRINEKLFF,many,TRBJ1-4,TRBV9,NA
TGTGCCATCAGTGAGATAGCTAGCGGGTACGAGCAGTACTTC,CAISEIASGYEQYF,many,TRBJ2-7,TRBV10-3,TRBD2
TGCGCCAGCAGCCAAGACAGGCTAGCGGGGGGGCATAACACAGATACGCAGTATTTT,CASSQDRLAGGHNTDTQYF,many,TRBJ2-3,TRBV4-1,TRBD2
TGCAGCGCGAGCAGGGGTATGAACACTGAAGCTTTCTTT,CSASRGMNTEAFF,many,TRBJ1-1,TRBV29-1,NA
TGCAGTGCAAGTCTCTCGCGGGGGGGCACAGATACGCAGTATTTT,CSASLSRGGTDTQYF,many,TRBJ2-3,TRBV20-1,TRBD2
TGTGCCAGCAGCATGGCTCTTACCAGCTCCTACAATGAGCAGTTCTTC,CASSMALTSSYNEQFF,few,TRBJ2-1,TRBV7-3,NA
TGTGCCAGCTCACCCCTCGGGGGACAGGGGGGCAATGAGCAGTTCTTC,CASSPLGGQGGNEQFF,many,TRBJ2-1,TRBV18,TRBD1
TGCGCCAGCATCCCCCAAAGGCGCAGGGGGCTTGACAAAAACATTCAGTACTTC,CASIPQRRRGLDKNIQYF,many,TRBJ2-4,TRBV5-1,TRBD1
TGCAGCGTTGAAAGGACTAGCGGGAGGGGCCATGAGCAGTTCTTC,CSVERTSGRGHEQFF,NA,TRBJ2-1,TRBV29-1,TRBD2
TGTGCCACCAGTGGCCCGACGGGCTATGGCTACACCTTC,CATSGPTGYGYTF,NA,TRBJ1-2,TRBV24-1,NA
TGCGCCAGCAGCTGGACAGGGGGCGGCTACACCTTC,CASSWTGGGYTF,many,TRBJ1-2,TRBV5-1,TRBD1
TGTGCCAGCAGGACCGGGGACAGCCCCCACGAGCAGTACTTC,CASRTGDSPHEQYF,few,TRBJ2-7,TRBV6-6,TRBD1
TGCGCCAGCAGCCAAGACAGGCGCAATCAGCCCCAGCATTTT,CASSQDRRNQPQHF,many,TRBJ1-5,TRBV4-3,NA
TGTGCCAGCAGCCCCGCGGGGGGGCCAGATACGCAGTATTTT,CASSPAGGPDTQYF,NA,TRBJ2-3,TRBV12-3/TRBV12-4,TRBD2
TGTGCCAGCAGCTCAACCCCCGGACAGGGAGGTAGTCAGCCCCAGCATTTT,CASSSTPGQGGSQPQHF,few,TRBJ1-5,TRBV5-5,TRBD1
TGTGCCAGCAGCTTAGCCGGGACTAGCGGACAAAATTGGCAGTTCTTC,CASSLAGTSGQNWQFF,many,TRBJ2-1,TRBV7-2,TRBD2
TGTGCCAGCAGCTCCATCAGTACTGAGCAGTTCTTC,CASSSISTEQFF,NA,TRBJ2-1,TRBV11-2,NA
TGTGCCAGCAGCTTAAGCTTTGTAGTGGGGGGGCCCTATGAGCAGTTCTTC,CASSLSFVVGGPYEQFF,NA,TRBJ2-1,TRBV7-9,NA
TGCAGTGCTAGAGATTCAGGACTAGCGGGACTGGATGAGCAGTTCTTC,CSARDSGLAGLDEQFF,few,TRBJ2-1,TRBV20-1,TRBD2
TGCGCCAGCACGGGGGGCACCTCCTACAATGAGCAGTTCTTC,CASTGGTSYNEQFF,NA,TRBJ2-1,TRBV5-1,NA
TGCAGCGTTGCCCCCGGGACAGATACGCAGTATTTT,CSVAPGTDTQYF,NA,TRBJ2-3,TRBV29-1,NA
TGTGCCAGCAGTCGTCAGGGGGCGACCGGGGAGCTGTTTTTT,CASSRQGATGELFF,NA,TRBJ2-2,TRBV6-5,TRBD1
TGCAGTGCCTCGACAGGGGGGTCCTACGAGCAGTACTTC,CSASTGGSYEQYF,many,TRBJ2-7,TRBV20-1,TRBD1
TGTGCCAGCAGTTTCCGGGCAGGGGGGGCTGTGAACACTGAAGCTTTCTTT,CASSFRAGGAVNTEAFF,many,TRBJ1-1,TRBV27,TRBD1
TGTGCCAGCAGCCGAGCGGGACTAGCGGGAGACAACCCATTCTACGAGCAGTACTTC,CASSRAGLAGDNPFYEQYF,many,TRBJ2-7,TRBV21-1,NA
TGTGCCAGCAGTTACTCGAAGGCGGGGCGAGAGACCCAGTACTTC,CASSYSKAGRETQYF,NA,TRBJ2-5,TRBV6-6,NA
TGTGCCAGCAGCTCCCCGGGACTAGCGGGAGGGAAGGGGACAGATACGCAGTATTTT,CASSSPGLAGGKGTDTQYF,NA,TRBJ2-3,TRBV7-3,TRBD2